The rows below give T cell receptor beta chains drawn from one sample of a study of human T cells and chemical hapten exposure. TCRdb re-analysed the RACE reads in MiXCR, keeping a single row per CDR3 protein. The sample yields 75,000 to 90,000 distinct CDR3 sequences, 10% to 14% seen once. The sample was whole blood, taken in connection with sensitization to the hapten diphenylcyclopropenone (DPC). All receptors derive from a woman in her forties or fifties with alopecia areata. Some clones in this sample may be carry-over from other donors' samples. The CDR3 runs from the conserved cysteine through the conserved F or W. The order of the fields is clone size, V gene, J gene, CDR3 protein. Only part of the rows carry a size: once, few, many, or a class if the clone is expanded.

clone size: few
V gene: TRBV19
J gene: TRBJ2-3
CDR3 protein: CASSSTTSTDTQYF

clone size: NA
V gene: TRBV6-1
J gene: TRBJ2-1
CDR3 protein: CASSEQGALSQFF

clone size: NA
V gene: TRBV4-2
J gene: TRBJ2-3
CDR3 protein: CASSPTTDTQYF

clone size: many
V gene: TRBV5-1
J gene: TRBJ2-2
CDR3 protein: CASSLTTGNTGELFF

clone size: few
V gene: TRBV18
J gene: TRBJ2-1
CDR3 protein: CASSPGQYNEQFF

clone size: many
V gene: TRBV9
J gene: TRBJ2-3
CDR3 protein: CASSPHSADTQYF

clone size: NA
V gene: TRBV28
J gene: TRBJ2-7
CDR3 protein: CASSLSRAGATHEQYF

clone size: NA
V gene: TRBV3-1
J gene: TRBJ2-3
CDR3 protein: CASSLRPGGTDTQYF

clone size: many
V gene: TRBV28
J gene: TRBJ1-5
CDR3 protein: CASSRNQPQHF

clone size: many
V gene: TRBV7-2
J gene: TRBJ1-2
CDR3 protein: CASSLSRANYGYTF

clone size: few
V gene: TRBV6-1
J gene: TRBJ2-1
CDR3 protein: CASSSGRFSYNEQFF

clone size: many
V gene: TRBV28
J gene: TRBJ2-2
CDR3 protein: CASSLSTGELFF

clone size: few
V gene: TRBV6-1
J gene: TRBJ1-4
CDR3 protein: CASSPSNREKLFF